This T cell receptor beta chain comes out of a study of technical replicates of blood from several donors. CDR3 length: 13 amino acids. The V gene's germline CDR1 is SGDLS and CDR2 YYNGEE. The junction had 2 bases not matched to a gene; V was cut back by 3 bases and J by 5 bases. Data came from immunoSEQ multiplex PCR; TCRdb stores just in-frame clones and leaves some out. The sample comprises 54,000 or so clones, approximately 94% of which are singletons, and 0.22% rests with the top ten. The TCR sequence derives from a human donor in good health. V and J are TRBV9 and TRBJ2-5, with 9 bases that match TRBD1. The sequencing sample was made of T cells isolated from PBMCs. The CDR3 sequence: CASSGDRVETQYF. CDR3 sequence (DNA): TGTGCCAGCAGCGGGGACAGGGTGGAGACCCAGTACTTC.